This TCR beta chain was profiled in a study of regulatory T cells in long-lasting Graves disease. Regarding the study as a whole: Accuracy was possibly reduced by small sample size.

Libraries of TCR beta came from iRepertoire HTBI primers plus Arm-PCR of CDR3 regions. TCRdb reprocessed the multiplex PCR reads via MiXCR and lists one record per CDR3 protein. The sample lists 350,000 to 450,000 distinct CDR3 sequences; 16% were seen once. This CDR3 has 15 residues. V was clipped by 2 bases and J by 5 bases; unmatched bases: 5. The V gene's germline CDR1 is MNHEY and CDR2 SVGAGI. This clonotype has more than one count but fewer than ten. Its antigen is unidentified. Time point reported: newly diagnosed GD, antithyroid drugs for less than 3 months. There was RNA extracted from PBMCs, and the TCR library was made from it. These same data were also listed under a study on T cells in Graves' hyperthyroidism and ophthalmopathy. From that study: A median around 5.9 months before onset, the model predicted ophthalmopathy.

The receptor was derived from a man in his forties with Graves disease. The chain is built from TRBV6-5 and TRBJ2-1; 8 nucleotides align to TRBD1. The starting material was peripheral blood mononuclear cells (PBMCs), obtained at new diagnosis, from a patient treated with antithyroid drugs. The CDR3 nucleotides are TGTGCCAGCAGTTACCCGGAGACAGGGGACAATGAGCAGTTCTTC. Translating it yields CASSYPETGDNEQFF.